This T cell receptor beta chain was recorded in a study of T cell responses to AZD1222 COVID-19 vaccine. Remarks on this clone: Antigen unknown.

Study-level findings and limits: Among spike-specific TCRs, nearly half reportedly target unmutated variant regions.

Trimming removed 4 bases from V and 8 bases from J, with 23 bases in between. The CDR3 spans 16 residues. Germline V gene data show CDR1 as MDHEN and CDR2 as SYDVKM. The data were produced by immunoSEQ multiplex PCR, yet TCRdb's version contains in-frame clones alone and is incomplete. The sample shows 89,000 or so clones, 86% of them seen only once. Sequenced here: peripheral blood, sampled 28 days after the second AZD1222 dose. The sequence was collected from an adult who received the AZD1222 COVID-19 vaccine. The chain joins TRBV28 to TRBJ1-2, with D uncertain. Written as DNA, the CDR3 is TGTGCCAGCAGTTCGTCGGAACTCAGCCTCCACGCGGGCTACACCTTC. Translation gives CASSSSELSLHAGYTF.